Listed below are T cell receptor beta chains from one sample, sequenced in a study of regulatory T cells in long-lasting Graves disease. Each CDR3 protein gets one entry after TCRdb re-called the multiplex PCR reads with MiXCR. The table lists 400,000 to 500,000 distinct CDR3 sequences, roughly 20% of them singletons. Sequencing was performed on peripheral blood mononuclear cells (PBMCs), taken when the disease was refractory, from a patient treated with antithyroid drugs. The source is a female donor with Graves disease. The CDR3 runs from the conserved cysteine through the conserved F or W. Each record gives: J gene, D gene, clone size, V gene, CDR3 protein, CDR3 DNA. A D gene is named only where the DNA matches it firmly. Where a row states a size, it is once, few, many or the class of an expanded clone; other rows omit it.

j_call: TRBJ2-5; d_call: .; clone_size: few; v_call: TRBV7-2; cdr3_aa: CASSSGTPQYF; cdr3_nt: TGTGCCAGCAGCTCCGGGACCCCTCAGTACTTC
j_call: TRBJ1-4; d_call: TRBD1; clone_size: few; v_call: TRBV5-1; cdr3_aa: CASKRTGGPEKLFF; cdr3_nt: TGCGCCAGCAAGCGGACAGGCGGGCCTGAAAAACTGTTTTTT
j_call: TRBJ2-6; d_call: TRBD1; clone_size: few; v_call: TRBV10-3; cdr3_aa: CAIEQGANSGANVLTF; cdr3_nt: TGTGCCATCGAACAGGGGGCGAACTCTGGGGCCAACGTCCTGACTTTC
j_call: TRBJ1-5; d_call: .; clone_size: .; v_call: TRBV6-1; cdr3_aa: CASRVTISGNQPQHF; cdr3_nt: TGTGCCAGCAGGGTAACGATCTCGGGCAATCAGCCCCAGCATTTT
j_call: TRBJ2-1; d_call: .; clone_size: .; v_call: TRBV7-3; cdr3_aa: CASSLSVTAGDEQFF; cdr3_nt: TGTGCCAGCAGCTTATCAGTGACGGCAGGGGATGAGCAGTTCTTC
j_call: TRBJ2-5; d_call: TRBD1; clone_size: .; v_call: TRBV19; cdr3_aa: CASSTQGAGETQYF; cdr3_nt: TGTGCCAGTAGTACCCAGGGGGCTGGGGAGACCCAGTACTTC
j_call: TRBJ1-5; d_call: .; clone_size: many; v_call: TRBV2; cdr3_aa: CASRDTHMGWSNQPQHF; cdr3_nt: TGTGCCAGCAGAGATACCCACATGGGTTGGAGCAATCAGCCCCAGCATTTT
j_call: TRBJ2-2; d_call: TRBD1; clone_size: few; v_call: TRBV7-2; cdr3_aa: CASSLISTGGASGELFF; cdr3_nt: TGTGCCAGCAGCTTGATATCCACAGGGGGCGCTTCCGGGGAGCTGTTTTTT
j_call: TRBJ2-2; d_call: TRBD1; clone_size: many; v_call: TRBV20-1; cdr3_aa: CSAFGTVGTGELFF; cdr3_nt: TGCAGTGCTTTTGGGACAGTGGGCACCGGGGAGCTGTTTTTT
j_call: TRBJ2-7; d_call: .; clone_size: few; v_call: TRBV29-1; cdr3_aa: CSAQVEGTAVHEQYF; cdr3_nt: TGCAGCGCGCAGGTGGAGGGAACGGCCGTCCACGAGCAGTACTTC
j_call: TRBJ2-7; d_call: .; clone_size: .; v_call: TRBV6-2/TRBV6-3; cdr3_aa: CASRLTPSSSYEQYF; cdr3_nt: TGTGCCAGCAGACTGACGCCCTCGAGCTCCTACGAGCAGTACTTC
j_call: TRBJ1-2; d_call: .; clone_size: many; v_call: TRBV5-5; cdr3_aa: CASSPPGGTYGYTF; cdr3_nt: TGTGCCAGCAGCCCACCCGGGGGAACTTATGGCTACACCTTC
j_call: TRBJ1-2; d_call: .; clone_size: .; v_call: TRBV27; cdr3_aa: CASSNRAGFGYTF; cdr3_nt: TGTGCCAGCAGCAACAGGGCGGGCTTTGGCTACACCTTC
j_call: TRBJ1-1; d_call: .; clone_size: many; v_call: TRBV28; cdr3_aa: CASREQGFGTEAFF; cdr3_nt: TGTGCCAGCAGAGAACAGGGTTTCGGCACTGAAGCTTTCTTT
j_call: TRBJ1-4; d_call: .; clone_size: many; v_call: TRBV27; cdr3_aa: CASSLTSGGTKLFF; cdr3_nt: TGTGCCAGCAGTCTCACCTCGGGTGGTACAAAACTGTTTTTT
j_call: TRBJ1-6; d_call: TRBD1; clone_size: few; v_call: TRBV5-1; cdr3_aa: CASSILGQATNSPLHF; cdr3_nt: TGCGCCAGCAGCATACTCGGACAGGCTACTAATTCACCCCTCCACTTT
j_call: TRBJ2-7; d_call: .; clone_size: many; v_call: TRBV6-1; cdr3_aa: CASSITRGVEQYF; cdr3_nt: TGTGCCAGCAGTATTACGAGGGGGGTAGAGCAGTACTTC
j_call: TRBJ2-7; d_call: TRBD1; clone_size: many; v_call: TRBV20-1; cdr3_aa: CSARDLGQGNYEQYF; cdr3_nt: TGCAGTGCTAGAGATCTAGGACAGGGGAACTACGAGCAGTACTTC
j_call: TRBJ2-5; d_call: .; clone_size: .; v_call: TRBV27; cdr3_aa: CASSDRVSEGWDQIRETQYF; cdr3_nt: TGTGCCAGCAGCGACCGAGTCAGCGAGGGTTGGGATCAAATTCGAGAGACCCAGTACTTC
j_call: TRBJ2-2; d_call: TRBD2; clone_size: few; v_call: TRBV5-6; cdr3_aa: CASSEPIAGEFSGELFF; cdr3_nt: TGTGCCAGCAGCGAACCAATAGCGGGAGAATTCTCCGGGGAGCTGTTTTTT
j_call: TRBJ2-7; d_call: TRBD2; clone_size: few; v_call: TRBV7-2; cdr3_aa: CASSSRIAGVPPYEQYF; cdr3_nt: TGTGCCAGCAGCTCCAGGATAGCGGGAGTTCCCCCCTACGAGCAGTACTTC
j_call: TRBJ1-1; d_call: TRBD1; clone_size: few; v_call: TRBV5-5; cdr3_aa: CASSLGQGYEAFF; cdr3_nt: TGTGCCAGCAGCTTGGGACAGGGATATGAAGCTTTCTTT
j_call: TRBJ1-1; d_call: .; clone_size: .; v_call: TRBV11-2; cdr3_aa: CASSLARHRRAFF; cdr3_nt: TGTGCCAGCAGCTTAGCCCGACACCGGCGGGCTTTCTTT
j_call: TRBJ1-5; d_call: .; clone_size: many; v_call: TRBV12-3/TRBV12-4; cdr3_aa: CASSLLRGNQPQHF; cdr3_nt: TGTGCCAGCAGTCTACTGAGGGGCAATCAGCCCCAGCATTTT
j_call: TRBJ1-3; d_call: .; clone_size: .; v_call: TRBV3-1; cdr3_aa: CASSQVVRGSGNTIYF; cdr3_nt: TGTGCCAGCAGCCAAGTAGTCAGGGGCTCTGGAAACACCATATATTTT
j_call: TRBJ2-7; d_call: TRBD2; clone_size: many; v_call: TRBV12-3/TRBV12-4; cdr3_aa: CASSLTSVLSSYEQYF; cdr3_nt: TGTGCCAGCAGCCTAACTAGCGTCCTTAGCTCCTACGAGCAGTACTTC
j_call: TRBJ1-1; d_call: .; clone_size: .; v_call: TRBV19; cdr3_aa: CASTFGQPNTEAFF; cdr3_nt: TGTGCCAGTACCTTCGGACAGCCGAACACTGAAGCTTTCTTT
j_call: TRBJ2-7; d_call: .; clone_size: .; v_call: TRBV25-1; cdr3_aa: CASSEDRTYEQYF; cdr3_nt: TGTGCCAGCAGTGAAGACCGGACCTACGAGCAGTACTTC
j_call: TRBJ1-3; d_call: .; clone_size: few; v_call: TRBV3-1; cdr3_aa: CASSQDGGPGNTIYF; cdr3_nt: TGTGCCAGCAGCCAAGACGGGGGGCCAGGAAACACCATATATTTT
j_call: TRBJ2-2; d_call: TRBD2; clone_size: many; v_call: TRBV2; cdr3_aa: CASSDVLAETGVAGELFF; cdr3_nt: TGTGCCAGCAGTGATGTGCTAGCGGAAACCGGCGTGGCCGGGGAGCTGTTTTTT
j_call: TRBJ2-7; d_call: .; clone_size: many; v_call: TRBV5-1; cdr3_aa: CASSTTSSKGSYEQYF; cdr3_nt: TGCGCCAGCAGCACAACGTCGAGCAAAGGGTCGTACGAGCAGTACTTC